These 9 T cell receptor beta chains share one sample of origin, sequenced in a study of OX40 agonist ivuxolimab in advanced cancers. Profiled with immunoSEQ multiplex PCR; TCRdb holds only in-frame clones, not every one. The sample contains some 85,000 clones, over 75% of which appear only once. The sequencing here drew on CD4+ or CD8+ T cells sorted from blood, taken in a trial of the OX40 agonist ivuxolimab. Every receptor here comes from an adult with an advanced solid tumor such as melanoma, head and neck, liver or kidney cancer.

This clone appeared once. This chain connects TRBV30 to TRBJ1-1; D is possibly TRBD1 (5 bases). V was trimmed by 1 base and J by 4 bases, leaving 13 bases between them. The germline V gene has CDR1 GTSNPN and CDR2 SVGIG (reference sequence). The CDR3 is 14 residues long. The CDR3 loop reads CAWSAQWGVTEAFF. CDR3 in DNA: TGTGCCTGGAGTGCCCAATGGGGGGTCACTGAAGCTTTCTTT.

This sequence joins TRBV27 and TRBJ2-6; no definite D call. The CDR3 runs to 13 residues. The ends were cut back, 3 bases at V and 2 bases at J, with 2 bases in the middle. Germline V lookup: CDR1 MNHEY, CDR2 SMNVEV (reference sequence). CDR3 region: CASSLAGANVLTF. As DNA, the CDR3 is TGTGCCAGCAGTTTGGCTGGGGCCAACGTCCTGACTTTC.

CDR3 sequence: CASRGGGSGANVLTF. DNA for the CDR3: TGTGCCAGCAGGGGGGGCGGTTCTGGGGCCAACGTCCTGACTTTC. This chain joins TRBV14 and TRBJ2-6; D is possibly TRBD1 or TRBD2 (6 bases each). This CDR3 is built from 15 residues. Germline V gives CDR1 SGHDN, CDR2 FVKESK. V was cut by 6 bases and J by 1 base, with 10 bases left in between.

The rearrangement joins TRBV5-4 to TRBJ2-3; TRBD1 aligns across 9 bases. The V gene's germline CDR1 is SGHNT and CDR2 YYREEE (reference sequence). The CDR3 is 15 amino acids. With 4 bases clipped from V and 4 bases from J, the junction kept 7 bases outside the gene matches. CDR3 sequence: CASSPGTGMPDTQYF. In DNA form, the CDR3 reads TGTGCCAGCAGCCCCGGGACAGGGATGCCAGATACGCAGTATTTT.

This sequence joins TRBV6-5 and TRBJ2-3, with D perhaps matching TRBD2 (6 bases). The V end lost 2 bases, the J end lost 4 bases, and 10 bases lay between the germline ends. CDR1 is MNHEY and CDR2 is SVGAGI in the germline V gene. The CDR3 runs to 14 residues. The CDR3 reads CASSYTGVADTQYF. CDR3 nucleotide sequence: TGTGCCAGCAGTTACACGGGGGTTGCAGATACGCAGTATTTT.

The J gene is TRBJ1-2, the V gene TRBV7-9, with 9 bases fitting TRBD1. This CDR3 spans 15 amino acids. Per the germline V gene, CDR1 is SEHNR and CDR2 is FQNEAQ (reference sequence). V shed 4 bases, J shed 1 base, and the junction held 4 bases outside the gene matches. CDR3 nucleotides: TGTGCCAGCAGCTCGGGACAGGGTCTTAACTATGGCTACACCTTC. The encoded protein is CASSSGQGLNYGYTF.

The chain has TRBV30 and TRBJ1-5; 7 bases are a match to TRBD1. The V gene's germline CDR1 is GTSNPN and CDR2 SVGIG (reference sequence). The trim removed 6 bases at V and 2 bases at J, leaving 7 bases unmatched. The CDR3 runs 14 residues. The CDR3 region has the DNA TGTGCCTGCAGGACAGGAATTGGCAATCAGCCCCAGCATTTT. Translated: CACRTGIGNQPQHF.

The rearrangement joins TRBV30 to TRBJ1-2; no reliable D call. The CDR3 is 11 amino acids. Germline CDR1 is GTSNPN and CDR2 is SVGIG (reference sequence). Trimming cost V 5 bases and J 2 bases, with 6 bases left between them. The CDR3 sequence: CAWGSNYGYTF. Written as DNA, the CDR3 is TGTGCCTGGGGCAGCAACTATGGCTACACCTTC. Filled out from reference TRBV30 and TRBJ1-2, the complete variable domain reads SQTIHQWPATLVQPVGSPLSLECTVEGTSNPNLYWYRQAAGRGLQLLFYSVGIGQISSEVPQNLSASRPQDRQFILSSKKLLLSDSGFYLCAWGSNYGYTFGSGTRLTVV.

The chain carries TRBV5-4 and TRBJ1-2; tentative D call: TRBD1 (5 bases). V was trimmed by 4 bases and J by 8 bases, leaving 21 bases between them. Germline loops: CDR1 SGHNT, CDR2 YYREEE (reference sequence). This CDR3 is built from 15 residues. CDR3 nucleotides: TGTGCCAGCAGCCCAGCTACAGGCCGGGGGAGGGGCTACACCTTC. It is translated as CASSPATGRGRGYTF.